A selection of T cell receptor delta chains follows, all from one sample in a study of gammadelta T cells in human blood. TCRdb reprocessed the RT-PCR reads through CATT. The sample contains fewer than 2,500 delta-chain clones, 2.5% to 3.5% of which appear only once. The sample consisted of Vgamma9Vdelta2 gamma-delta T cells from fetal blood. The receptors here all came from a human fetus. Each CDR3 is given without its conserved first and last residue.

V	J	CDR3
TRDV2	TRDJ2	ACDNGWGTLTAQLF
TRDV2	TRDJ3	ACDPVLGDTSSWDTRQMF
TRDV2	TRDJ3	ACDTLVLGDTFSWDTRQMF
TRDV2	TRDJ3	ACDTGGYASWDTRQMF
TRDV2	TRDJ2	ACDTEWGIRLTAQLF
TRDV2	TRDJ3	ACDTVLGEPSSWETRQMF
TRDV2	TRDJ3	ACDTVLGGESSWDTRQMF
TRDV2	TRDJ3	ACDTWGTSSWDTRQMF
TRDV2	TRDJ3	ACDILGDKSSWDTRQMF
TRDV2	TRDJ3	ACDTAGGRRSWDTRQMF
TRDV2	TRDJ3	ACDTIRSSWDTRQMF
TRDV2	TRDJ2	ACDTLGDPDGAQLF
TRDV2	TRDJ1	ACDEVGSYTDKLI
TRDV2	TRDJ3	ACDKYWGIRSWDTRQMF
TRDV2	TRDJ3	ACDTLGDSSWDTRQMF
TRDV2	TRDJ2	ACDRGDTLTAQLF
TRDV2	TRDJ3	ACDTGGYFSWDTRQMF
TRDV2	TRDJ3	ACDTGGYSWDTRQMF
TRDV2	TRDJ3	ACDTLGDTSWDTRQMF
TRDV2	TRDJ1	ACDAMGDTSDKLI
TRDV2	TRDJ1	ACDTGWGRGLVDKLI
TRDV2	TRDJ3	ACDTWGIREDTRQMF
TRDV2	TRDJ2	ACDTLGGLTAQLF
TRDV2	TRDJ2	ACDRAYAAAQLF
TRDV2	TRDJ3	ACDTAEGGFSWDTRQMF
TRDV2	TRDJ3	ACDVLGDISWDTRQMF
TRDV2	TRDJ2	ACDKLGDTAQLF
TRDV2	TRDJ3	ACDTGGYANTRQMF
TRDV2	TRDJ2	ACDPLTGGFLTAQLF
TRDV2	TRDJ3	ACDTTGGYSWDTRQMF
TRDV2	TRDJ2	ACDTLSLTAQLF
TRDV2	TRDJ3	ACDTVLGANSWDTRQMF
TRDV2	TRDJ2	ACDTVLGDISLTAQLF
TRDV2	TRDJ3	ACDTWRSWDTRQMF
TRAV38-2/DV8	TRDJ3	AFMKHTGGYSSWDTRQMF
TRDV2	TRDJ2	ACEMGAQLF
TRDV2	TRDJ1	ACDTGFGGYTDKLI
TRDV2	TRDJ3	ACDTWGYASWDTRQMF
TRDV2	TRDJ3	ACDSVLGVLSSWDTRQMF
TRDV2	TRDJ3	ACDSWGSWDSRQMF
TRDV2	TRDJ1	ACDMLGDNTDKLI
TRDV2	TRDJ3	ACDTVGWGSSWDTRQMF